Following are 26 T cell receptor beta chains from one sample sequenced in a study of CD8+ T cells in alopecia areata. Treatment reported: oral pan-JAK inhibitor, 5-10 mg twice daily. Once RNA had been extracted, it was reverse transcribed into cDNA to act as the sequencing template. The data were produced by immunoSEQ multiplex PCR, yet TCRdb's version contains in-frame clones alone and is incomplete. The sample gives 150,000 or so clones, roughly 50% of which show up once; more than 15% is in the top ten. The specimen comprised CD8+ T cells sorted from blood, sampled at week 4, from a patient treated with tofacitinib. These receptors all stem from a human donor with alopecia areata.

The V gene is TRBV21-1, the J gene TRBJ2-5; TRBD2, the D gene given by the table, was not confirmed from the DNA. TRBV21-1 represents a pseudogene. The CDR3 sequence is 13 residues long. In DNA form, the CDR3 reads TGTGCCAGCAGCAAAGTAGGAGTATGGACCCAGTACTTC. It is translated as CASSKVGVWTQYF.

This chain joins TRBV13 and TRBJ2-5, with 8 bases fitting TRBD1. Germline V gives CDR1 PRHDT, CDR2 FYEKMQ (reference sequence). With V trimmed by 0 bases and J by 1 base, 1 base remained unmatched. The length of the CDR3 is 15 residues. The CDR3 bases are TGTGCCAGCAGCTTAGGGGACAGGGTCCAAGAGACCCAGTACTTC. Protein product: CASSLGDRVQETQYF.

This clone was detected a few times. The chain couples TRBV7-2 to TRBJ2-1, with 8 bases identical to TRBD2. This CDR3 contains 14 residues. Germline V gene lookup returns CDR1 SGHTA and CDR2 FQGNSA. The ends lost 4 bases at V and 5 bases at J; junction bases unmatched: 4. The CDR3 reads CASSSQAGDNEQFF. CDR3 bases: TGTGCCAGCAGCTCCCAAGCGGGGGACAATGAGCAGTTCTTC.

The chain is built from TRBV6-5 and TRBJ1-2; D call uncertain. This CDR3 has 15 amino acids. CDR1 MNHEY and CDR2 SVGAGI come from the germline V gene. The V end lost 2 bases, the J end lost 4 bases, and 14 bases lay between the germline ends. The CDR3 sequence: CASSYQQMGIYGYTF. CDR3 sequence (DNA): TGTGCCAGCAGTTACCAACAGATGGGTATCTATGGCTACACCTTC.

The V call is TRBV4-3, the J call TRBJ2-4; D gene unclear. Trimming shortened V by 3 bases and J by 1 base, and 13 bases separated the two germline ends. From germline, CDR1 is LGHNA and CDR2 YSLEER. The CDR3 extends over 16 amino acids. CDR3 sequence reads: CASSHRTVQAKNIQYF. CDR3 nucleotides: TGCGCCAGCAGCCACCGGACGGTGCAGGCCAAAAACATTCAGTACTTC.

This chain links TRBV30 with TRBJ2-2, with no clear D. Germline CDR1 is GTSNPN and CDR2 is SVGIG (reference sequence). Deletions cut 1 base from V and 0 bases from J, with 6 bases between. CDR3 length equals 14 residues. CDR3 bases: TGTGCCTGGAGTGACCGACCGAACACCGGGGAGCTGTTTTTT. Translating gives CAWSDRPNTGELFF.

The CDR3 nucleotides are TGTGCCAGCAGCACGACAGGGATAGGCACTGAAGCTTTCTTT. It yields the protein CASSTTGIGTEAFF. The genes are TRBV6-5 and TRBJ1-1; 7 bases line up with TRBD1. The CDR3 is made up of 14 amino acids. CDR1 and CDR2 from the germline V gene are MNHEY and SVGAGI. With 6 bases clipped from V and 4 bases from J, the junction kept 8 bases outside the gene matches.

As regards this clone: Distinct nucleotide sequences in the sample also encode this CDR3. The chain employs TRBV9 and TRBJ1-5, with D possibly being TRBD1 (6 bases). Trimming took off 2 bases at V and 4 bases at J, with 10 bases between the two ends. The CDR3 has 14 amino acids. In germline, CDR1 is SGDLS, CDR2 YYNGEE. The chain's CDR3 is CASSVGGPNQPQHF. CDR3 DNA sequence: TGTGCCAGCAGCGTGGGGGGCCCTAATCAGCCCCAGCATTTT.

The J gene is TRBJ1-2, the V gene TRBV7-3; D may be TRBD1 (6 bases). The germline CDR1 and CDR2 sequences are SGHTA and FQGTGA. This CDR3 has 15 residues. Trimming took 5 bases from V and 3 from J, leaving 16 bases between them. The CDR3 DNA reads as TGTGCCAGCAGCCCCCATGGGCCAGGGGACTATGGCTACACCTTC. This sequence encodes CASSPHGPGDYGYTF.

This clone was counted ten times or more. This chain connects TRBV7-9 to TRBJ2-7; TRBD1 aligns across 8 bases. This CDR3 spans 13 amino acids. Germline V gene lookup returns CDR1 SEHNR and CDR2 FQNEAQ (reference sequence). V gave up 3 bases and J gave up 3 bases; unmatched junction bases: 1. In DNA form, the CDR3 reads TGTGCCAGCAGCTTTGGGACAGGCTACGAGCAGTACTTC. It codes for CASSFGTGYEQYF.

A few counts support this clone. This chain links TRBV4-3 with TRBJ2-5; TRBD1 matches 10 bases. Germline values: CDR1 LGHNA, CDR2 YSLEER. The CDR3 is made up of 16 amino acids. V shed 4 bases and J 4 bases; nucleotides not matched to a gene: 9. The CDR3 region is CASSRLSGDRGETQYF. The DNA of the CDR3 is TGCGCCAGCAGCCGCCTTAGCGGGGACAGGGGAGAGACCCAGTACTTC.

Concerning this clone itself: The same CDR3 can be traced to other DNA sequences in this sample. The chain recombines TRBV27 with TRBJ2-6, with D unresolved. Germline V gene data show CDR1 as MNHEY and CDR2 as SMNVEV (reference sequence). Trimming removed 7 bases at V and 1 base at J, with 2 bases between. The CDR3 covers 12 residues. As DNA, the CDR3 is TGTGCCAGCACTTCTGGGGCCAACGTCCTGACTTTC. Translating gives CASTSGANVLTF.

This chain joins TRBV7-8 and TRBJ1-6; D is unclear. Germline V CDR1 and CDR2: SGHVS, FQNEAQ. This CDR3 region has 15 residues. V lost 5 bases and J 8 bases, leaving 16 bases between the germline ends. The CDR3 loop is CASSTRGPKDSPLHF. For the CDR3, the DNA is TGTGCCAGCAGCACGAGAGGGCCCAAGGATTCACCCCTCCACTTT.

This clone was counted a few times. The rearrangement links TRBV4-1 to TRBJ2-1; D possibly corresponds to TRBD1 (6 bases). Trimming cost V 2 bases and J 4 bases, with 18 bases left between them. CDR1 is MGHRA, CDR2 YSYEKL, per germline. The CDR3 covers 17 residues. The CDR3 loop reads CASSQHQGPLRYNEQFF. The CDR3 DNA reads as TGCGCCAGCAGCCAACATCAGGGGCCCCTACGATACAATGAGCAGTTCTTC.

This rearrangement joins TRBV7-9 to TRBJ2-5; possible D gene TRBD2, 7 bases. The CDR3 spans 15 residues. V was pared by 7 bases and J by 4 bases, with 19 bases between. Germline V CDR1 and CDR2: SEHNR, FQNEAQ (reference sequence). CDR3 in DNA: TGTGCCAGCAACTGGGGGGGCTTAGAGAGAGAGACCCAGTACTTC. Protein: CASNWGGLERETQYF. The variable domain in full, with the rest retrieved from reference TRBV7-9 and TRBJ2-5, is DTGVSQNPRHKITKRGQNVTFRCDPISEHNRLYWYRQTLGQGPEFLTYFQNEAQLEKSRLLSDRFSAERPKGSFSTLEIQRTEQGDSAMYLCASNWGGLERETQYFGPGTRLLVL.

The rearrangement links TRBV7-2 to TRBJ1-2; D is unresolved. Trimming took 2 bases from V and 1 from J, leaving 2 bases between them. CDR1 is SGHTA, CDR2 FQGNSA, per germline. CDR3 length: 12 amino acids. The DNA of the CDR3 is TGTGCCAGCAGCTTAAGTAACTATGGCTACACCTTC. The encoded protein is CASSLSNYGYTF.

The chain links TRBV14 to TRBJ2-1; no reliable D call. The length of the CDR3 is 15 residues. The V gene's germline CDR1 is SGHDN and CDR2 FVKESK. Trimming stripped 0 bases from V and 6 bases from J, with 12 bases between. The CDR3 DNA reads as TGTGCCAGCAGCCAAGAAGCGATCACCCCCAATGAGCAGTTCTTC. As protein: CASSQEAITPNEQFF.

CDR3: CASSPSGVLWGYTF. The CDR3 DNA follows: TGTGCCAGCAGCCCGAGCGGGGTCCTGTGGGGCTACACCTTC. The chain uses TRBV9 and TRBJ1-2; no clear D. This CDR3 comprises 14 residues. CDR1 is SGDLS, CDR2 YYNGEE, per germline. Between the trimmed V and J ends, which lost 4 bases and 8 bases, there was a span of 18 bases.

This clone appeared a few times. V and J are TRBV5-8 and TRBJ2-5; D is ambiguous. Trimming removed 1 base from V and 5 bases from J, with 6 bases in between. The CDR3 is 12 amino acids. The germline V gene has CDR1 SGHTS and CDR2 YDEGEE. The CDR3 nucleotides read TGTGCCAGCAGCTTGAGTGGGGAGACCCAGTACTTC. Its protein is CASSLSGETQYF.

This sequence joins TRBV27 and TRBJ1-1, with unresolved D. The CDR3 has 13 amino acids. CDR1 and CDR2 from the germline V gene are MNHEY and SMNVEV (reference sequence). Trimming shortened V by 5 bases and J by 8 bases, and 15 bases separated the two germline ends. CDR3 sequence (DNA): TGTGCCAGCAGTCTCGGCCCAGGAGCCGAAGCTTTCTTT. It encodes CASSLGPGAEAFF.

This clone was found once. V usage is TRBV4-2 and J usage is TRBJ2-7; 8 bases fit TRBD2. Germline loops: CDR1 LGHNA, CDR2 YNFKEQ. J gave up 2 bases and V 4 bases, and 16 bases lay outside the gene matches. The length of the CDR3 is 18 residues. In DNA form, the CDR3 reads TGTGCCAGCAGCCCAGGCCAATCAGTTGAGCGGGGGCCCTACGAGCAGTACTTC. It yields the protein CASSPGQSVERGPYEQYF.

The rearrangement links TRBV14 to TRBJ2-7; TRBD2 agrees at 7 bases. Germline loops: CDR1 SGHDN, CDR2 FVKESK. The CDR3 is 13 amino acids. V lost 4 bases, J lost 6 bases, and 6 bases stayed unmatched. The CDR3 reads CASSPPGGVEQYF. DNA of the CDR3: TGTGCCAGCAGCCCACCTGGGGGGGTCGAGCAGTACTTC.

V and J are TRBV2 and TRBJ2-5; D is unclear. Trimming stripped 10 bases from V and 1 base from J, with 10 bases between. CDR1 SNHLY and CDR2 FYNNEI come from the germline V gene. The CDR3 covers 12 residues. The DNA for the CDR3 is TGTGCCATAGATATGGGCCAAGAGACCCAGTACTTC. Protein product: CAIDMGQETQYF.

The chain recombines TRBV9 with TRBJ2-3; 7 bases agree with TRBD1. Germline CDR1 reads SGDLS; CDR2 reads YYNGEE. The CDR3 sequence is 14 residues long. The J segment lost 6 bases and the V segment lost 3 bases, leaving 7 bases of the junction unmatched. The DNA of the CDR3 is TGTGCCAGCAGCGCGCAACAGGGGTGGGATACGCAGTATTTT. Translation gives CASSAQQGWDTQYF.

The table lists this clone with a few counts. The chain combines TRBV6-5 with TRBJ2-6, with a tentative D call TRBD2 (5 bases). Germline CDR1 is MNHEY and CDR2 is SVGAGI. Trimming took 6 bases from V and 1 from J, leaving 7 bases between them. The CDR3 has 14 amino acids. CDR3 protein: CASSPGSGANVLTF. CDR3 sequence (DNA): TGTGCCAGCAGCCCGGGATCTGGGGCCAACGTCCTGACTTTC.

The CDR3 is CSVVRGDGELFF. CDR3 DNA: TGCAGCGTTGTCAGGGGTGACGGGGAGCTGTTTTTT. The chain is built from TRBV29-1 and TRBJ2-2; D is possibly TRBD1 (6 bases). This CDR3 has 12 amino acids. Trimming cost V 4 bases and J 7 bases, with 10 bases left between them. CDR1 is SQVTM, CDR2 ANQGSEA, per germline.